A selection of T cell receptor beta chains follows, all from one sample in a study of post-analysis software for immune sequencing data. From the PCR reads, TCRdb called clonotypes with MiXCR, one entry per CDR3 protein. The sample records about 620,000 distinct CDR3 sequences, around 47% being singletons. The material sequenced was blood. The source is a girl aged 5 to 17 with multiple sclerosis. CDR3s include the opening cysteine and the closing phenylalanine or tryptophan. A D gene is named only where the DNA matches it firmly. The size of a clone is reported for some rows only, either as once, few or many, or as a class for expanded clones.

CDR3 protein | CDR3 DNA | J gene | D gene | V gene | clone size
CAISESGQGHGYTF | TGTGCCATCAGTGAGAGCGGACAGGGTCATGGCTACACCTTC | TRBJ1-2 | TRBD1 | TRBV10-3 | few
CASRYGTGGAWDTEAFF | TGTGCCAGCAGGTACGGGACAGGGGGCGCTTGGGACACTGAAGCTTTCTTT | TRBJ1-1 | TRBD1 | TRBV12-3/TRBV12-4 | .
CASSPRLAGPSSYEQYF | TGTGCCAGCAGTCCTCGACTAGCGGGACCGAGCTCCTACGAGCAGTACTTC | TRBJ2-7 | TRBD2 | TRBV7-2 | few
CASSLGREGYEQYF | TGTGCCAGCAGCTTAGGGAGGGAGGGGTACGAGCAGTACTTC | TRBJ2-7 | TRBD2 | TRBV7-2 | few
CATKTSGSADTQYF | TGTGCCACCAAGACTAGCGGGTCCGCAGATACGCAGTATTTT | TRBJ2-3 | TRBD2 | TRBV5-6 | few
CASSLEGVSYNEQFF | TGCGCCAGCAGCTTGGAAGGCGTCTCCTACAATGAGCAGTTCTTC | TRBJ2-1 | . | TRBV5-1 | few
CASSLDGRTEAFF | TGCGCCAGCAGCTTGGATGGGAGGACTGAAGCTTTCTTT | TRBJ1-1 | . | TRBV5-1 | .
CASSSRWGQGGHYGYTF | TGTGCCAGCAGCTCAAGGTGGGGTCAGGGCGGCCACTATGGCTACACCTTC | TRBJ1-2 | . | TRBV3-1 | few
CASSFSGGVYNEQFF | TGTGCCAGCAGCTTTAGCGGGGGGGTCTACAATGAGCAGTTCTTC | TRBJ2-1 | TRBD2 | TRBV7-2 | few
CASSPVRGDTQYF | TGTGCCAGCAGCCCAGTTAGGGGGGATACGCAGTATTTT | TRBJ2-3 | . | TRBV7-2 | few
CASSLGQSDTDTQYF | TGCGCCAGCAGCTTGGGGCAGAGTGATACAGATACGCAGTATTTT | TRBJ2-3 | . | TRBV5-1 | .
CASSLGTADRSYNEQFF | TGTGCCAGCAGTTTAGGTACTGCGGACCGATCCTACAATGAGCAGTTCTTC | TRBJ2-1 | . | TRBV12-3/TRBV12-4 | .
CASSPGPRYYEQYF | TGTGCCAGCAGTCCGGGACCCCGGTACTACGAGCAGTACTTC | TRBJ2-7 | . | TRBV12-3/TRBV12-4 | .
CASSVFSGGARTDTQYF | TGTGCCAGCAGCGTCTTCAGCGGGGGGGCCCGCACAGATACGCAGTATTTT | TRBJ2-3 | TRBD2 | TRBV9 | once
CASGDSGRAYEQYF | TGTGCCAGCGGGGATAGCGGGAGGGCCTACGAGCAGTACTTC | TRBJ2-7 | TRBD2 | TRBV6-5 | .
CASSSGVTYEQFF | TGTGCCAGCAGCTCCGGAGTTACCTACGAGCAGTTCTTC | TRBJ2-1 | . | TRBV13 | .
CASSLRDTFLTQYF | TGTGCCAGCAGCTTAAGGGATACGTTCCTGACGCAGTATTTT | TRBJ2-3 | . | TRBV11-2 | once
CASSFGGDRVYGYTF | TGCGCCAGCAGCTTCGGCGGGGACAGGGTCTATGGCTACACCTTC | TRBJ1-2 | TRBD1 | TRBV5-1 | .
CASSSKRGEADTQYF | TGTGCCAGCAGCTCTAAGCGGGGTGAGGCAGATACGCAGTATTTT | TRBJ2-3 | TRBD2 | TRBV7-6 | .
CASSFDYSRKDTQYF | TGCGCCAGCAGCTTTGATTACTCTCGGAAAGATACGCAGTATTTT | TRBJ2-3 | . | TRBV5-1 | .
CASSQASGAGTEAFF | TGTGCCAGCAGCCAAGCGTCAGGGGCGGGTACTGAAGCTTTCTTT | TRBJ1-1 | . | TRBV3-1 | .
CASSLPRRDENYGYTF | TGCGCCAGCAGCCTCCCCCGGAGAGACGAAAACTATGGCTACACCTTC | TRBJ1-2 | . | TRBV5-1 | .
CASSQDRARGAHYGYTF | TGTGCCAGCAGCCAAGACCGAGCGAGGGGGGCGCACTATGGCTACACCTTC | TRBJ1-2 | . | TRBV4-2 | .
CSAREKDRYNEQFF | TGCAGTGCTAGAGAAAAAGACAGATACAATGAGCAGTTCTTC | TRBJ2-1 | . | TRBV20-1 | few
CAISEEDTQYF | TGTGCCATCAGTGAGGAAGATACGCAGTATTTT | TRBJ2-3 | . | TRBV10-3 | few
CSAIQRDTQYF | TGCAGTGCTATCCAACGAGATACGCAGTATTTT | TRBJ2-3 | . | TRBV20-1 | .
CASSPSNVANYGCTF | TGTGCCAGCAGTCCTTCCAACGTAGCTAACTATGGCTGCACCTTC | TRBJ1-2 | . | TRBV5-4 | .
CASRPPTVGIYGYTF | TGTGCCAGCAGGCCGCCGACAGTCGGGATTTATGGCTACACCTTC | TRBJ1-2 | . | TRBV12-3/TRBV12-4 | few
CSVRTRASLNTEAFF | TGCAGCGTACGGACAAGAGCTTCCTTGAACACTGAAGCTTTCTTT | TRBJ1-1 | . | TRBV29-1 | .
CASSLDDSFSGANVLTF | TGTGCCAGCAGCTTGGACGACAGCTTCTCTGGGGCCAACGTCCTGACTTTC | TRBJ2-6 | . | TRBV5-5 | .
CASSQDRDIGNTIYF | TGCGCCAGCAGCCAAGATCGGGATATTGGAAACACCATATATTTT | TRBJ1-3 | . | TRBV4-1 | few
CASSLPGRYGYTF | TGTGCCAGCAGTTTGCCGGGAAGGTATGGCTACACCTTC | TRBJ1-2 | . | TRBV12-3/TRBV12-4 | few
CAISERATNEKLFF | TGTGCCATCAGTGAGCGTGCAACTAATGAAAAACTGTTTTTT | TRBJ1-4 | . | TRBV10-3 | .
CASSTRLAGGRETQYF | TGTGCCAGCAGTACCAGACTAGCGGGAGGGCGGGAGACCCAGTACTTC | TRBJ2-5 | TRBD2 | TRBV12-3/TRBV12-4 | many
CASTLGSNEQFF | TGTGCCAGCACCTTGGGGTCCAATGAGCAGTTCTTC | TRBJ2-1 | . | TRBV12-3/TRBV12-4 | .
CASRGANEQFF | TGCGCCAGCCGCGGGGCGAATGAGCAGTTCTTC | TRBJ2-1 | . | TRBV4-3 | .
CSLLTGASNTEAFF | TGCAGCCTTTTGACAGGGGCGTCGAACACTGAAGCTTTCTTT | TRBJ1-1 | TRBD1 | TRBV29-1 | .
CASSVTSGLNYGYTF | TGTGCCAGCAGTGTAACGTCTGGACTGAACTATGGCTACACCTTC | TRBJ1-2 | . | TRBV6-1 | .
CASSPDRGASGYTF | TGTGCCAGCAGCCCCGACAGGGGAGCGAGTGGCTACACCTTC | TRBJ1-2 | TRBD1 | TRBV6-5 | .
CAISPDRLQETQYF | TGTGCCATCAGTCCTGACAGACTCCAAGAGACCCAGTACTTC | TRBJ2-5 | . | TRBV10-3 | few
CSAASGRESYEQYF | TGCAGTGCTGCTAGCGGGAGGGAATCCTACGAGCAGTACTTC | TRBJ2-7 | TRBD2 | TRBV20-1 | .
CASRTTFSGPGTEAFF | TGTGCCAGCAGAACCACCTTTTCTGGGCCAGGCACTGAAGCTTTCTTT | TRBJ1-1 | . | TRBV6-5 | once
CAIGGGAGETQYF | TGTGCCATCGGTGGGGGCGCCGGGGAGACCCAGTACTTC | TRBJ2-5 | . | TRBV10-3 | .
CSVSIRGYEQYF | TGCAGCGTGTCAATAAGGGGCTACGAGCAGTACTTC | TRBJ2-7 | . | TRBV29-1 | few
CASSLRDIYGYTF | TGTGCCAGCAGTCTCCGGGACATCTATGGCTACACCTTC | TRBJ1-2 | . | TRBV12-3/TRBV12-4 | .
CASSPRGRAADTQYF | TGTGCCAGCAGTCCACGTGGCAGGGCAGCAGATACGCAGTATTTT | TRBJ2-3 | . | TRBV27 | .
CASSLKLAGGVNEQYF | TGTGCCAGCAGCTTAAAGCTAGCGGGGGGAGTCAACGAGCAGTACTTC | TRBJ2-7 | TRBD2 | TRBV7-2 | few
CSVGTGNTEAFF | TGCAGCGTTGGGACAGGGAACACTGAAGCTTTCTTT | TRBJ1-1 | TRBD1 | TRBV29-1 | few
CSARGTGQAAYNEQFF | TGCAGTGCCAGGGGAACCGGACAGGCAGCGTACAATGAGCAGTTCTTC | TRBJ2-1 | TRBD1 | TRBV20-1 | .
CASSTWDRGGYEQYF | TGCGCCAGCAGCACCTGGGACAGGGGGGGGTACGAGCAGTACTTC | TRBJ2-7 | TRBD1 | TRBV5-1 | few
CASSPFRALRGYEQYF | TGTGCCAGCAGTCCCTTCCGAGCCCTTCGGGGCTACGAGCAGTACTTC | TRBJ2-7 | . | TRBV12-3/TRBV12-4 | .
CASSLASNEQFF | TGTGCCAGCAGCTTAGCTTCCAATGAGCAGTTCTTC | TRBJ2-1 | . | TRBV12-3/TRBV12-4 | many
CASSQDMLEQYF | TGTGCCAGCAGCCAAGATATGCTCGAGCAGTACTTC | TRBJ2-7 | . | TRBV4-2 | .
CASSLGQGLGSQPQHF | TGTGCCAGCAGTTTAGGCCAAGGGTTGGGCAGTCAGCCCCAGCATTTT | TRBJ1-5 | . | TRBV12-3/TRBV12-4 | .